This entry concerns a single TCR beta chain. Its antigen remains unidentified. Base qualities are not provided; no much larger clone lies one nucleotide away. Library generation was performed with 5' RACE. TCRdb names Illumina HiSeq 2500 as the instrument used. The second PCR ran for about 6 to 12 cycles and used a J-beta primer mix along with a sample-barcoded 5' primer. A unique molecular identifier was introduced onto each TCR beta cDNA molecule by a template-switch 5' adaptor carrying 12 random nucleotides. At least 2.5 million CDR3-containing paired-end reads were obtained from each sample. All of the RNA was converted into first-strand cDNA using the Mint cDNA synthesis kit, with a TRBC-specific oligonucleotide serving as the primer. Following uracil-DNA glycosylase treatment, all cDNA underwent a first 18-cycle PCR with the universal primers M1SS and BC2_uni_R. In the source study's methods: Each sample was normalized by randomly selecting 1 million high-quality reads, each carrying a distinct molecular identifier. Instead of being binned into consensus sequences, reads with shared molecular identifiers were discarded. MiTCR, set to a Q25 quality threshold and the strictest error-elimination algorithm, was used for CDR3 identification, clonotype clustering and error correction. A nonparametric unseen species model with Euler transformation was used to estimate a lower bound on total TCR beta diversity. Using fastp at Q25 and MiXCR, TCRdb reprocessed the public reads and kept productive beta chains. Every CDR3 protein is listed once, alongside the most common genes and DNA of its rows. These V and J calls are TCRdb output, not the study's own analysis. In this sample the table shows 1.5 million to 2 million distinct CDR3 sequences, about 50% of which occur a single time. The top ten hold roughly 2% of the sample.

These data belong to a study of blood T cells in healthy people across ages (dated by TCRdb to about 2015). Study-level background: In model experiments, roughly one uniquely barcoded TCR beta cDNA molecule per two T cells was captured by template switching. Age-related changes in TCR beta repertoire diversity were measured in the study by deep sequencing normalized with unique cDNA molecular identifiers. The donors were split into four age groups: young (average 16 years), middle-aged (39), aged (approximately 60) and long-lived (about 74). To avoid experimental bias, donors of different ages were randomly spread across the sequencing lanes. Two additional independent replicas of 1 million unique cDNA reads from the same blood draw were analyzed for two donors (one aged 18 to 29 and one aged 80 or older).

V is pruned by 1 base and J by 3 bases, leaving 6 bases of the junction without a gene match. Taken from cysteine to phenylalanine, the CDR3 has 15 residues. Only the CDR3 DNA stays, 45 bases, in frame from base 1. CDR1 is given as MNHEY and CDR2 as SMNVEV, both from the germline V gene (reference sequence). What the study reported, not specific to this receptor: Observed TCR beta diversity per million T cells fell roughly linearly with age, and a significant reduction was already apparent by age approximately 40. Because the CMV infection status of the donors was unknown, age-related changes in expanded clonotypes may potentially have been confounded. There was a strong correlation between observed TCR beta diversity and the percentage of naive T cells measured by flow cytometry. Since profiling was done on bulk unsorted PBMCs, naive and antigen-experienced compartments could not be conclusively compared. Compared with the aged group, the long-lived group had more naive CD4+ T cells, fewer expanded clones and increased TCR diversity, suggesting age selection. Estimates of total diversity from one million sequenced T cells were regarded as lower bounds and underestimates.

The approximately 39 donors, aged 6 to 90 years, were systemically healthy Caucasian individuals from Russia. Approximately 9.3 milliliters of peripheral blood were drawn from each donor into EDTA-treated Vacutainer tubes. PBMCs were isolated by Ficoll-Paque density-gradient centrifugation, with at least 6 million obtained per sample. Total RNA was extracted from PBMCs with Trizol reagent, with at least 6 micrograms obtained per sample. For every donor, flow cytometry on a PBMC aliquot measured the percentage of naive CD45RAhigh/CD27high T cells. The receptor's source is a woman between 40 and 50 years old in good health. The chain links TRBV27 with TRBJ2-7; 7 bases in the junction line up with TRBD1. The source material was blood. The CDR3 corresponds to CASSLLQGFHYEQYF. In nucleotide form, the sequence is TGTGCCAGCAGTTTATTACAGGGGTTCCACTACGAGCAGTACTTC.